This TCR beta chain was captured by sequencing in a study of control samples from healthy donors and cancer patients. The assay was immunoSEQ multiplex PCR, and TCRdb's table has in-frame clones only and misses some. Altogether 60,000 to 75,000 clones are present, around 85% being singletons, with the ten largest covering approximately 5%. Trimming took 0 bases from V and 8 from J, leaving 17 bases between them. Germline V CDR1 and CDR2: SGHRS, YFSETQ. The CDR3 contains 15 residues. The sequencing sample was made of blood. The genes are TRBV5-1 and TRBJ1-1; D uncertain. This sequence was found in a man aged 35-49 years in good health. The DNA for the CDR3 is TGCGCCAGCAGCTTGGATCCAGATGGGAGAACCGAAGCTTTCTTT. Translating gives CASSLDPDGRTEAFF.